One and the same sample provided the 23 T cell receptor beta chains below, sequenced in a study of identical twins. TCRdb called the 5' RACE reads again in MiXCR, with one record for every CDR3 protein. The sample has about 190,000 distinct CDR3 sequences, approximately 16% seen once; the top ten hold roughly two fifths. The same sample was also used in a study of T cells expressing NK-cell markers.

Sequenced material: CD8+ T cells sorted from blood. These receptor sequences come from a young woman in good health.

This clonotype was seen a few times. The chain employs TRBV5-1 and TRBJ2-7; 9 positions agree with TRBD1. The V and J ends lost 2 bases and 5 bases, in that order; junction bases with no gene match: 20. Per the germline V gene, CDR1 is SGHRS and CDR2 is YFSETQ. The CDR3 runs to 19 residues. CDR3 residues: CASSFTSEVFRDRAHEQYF. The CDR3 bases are TGCGCCAGCAGCTTTACGAGTGAGGTTTTCCGGGACAGGGCTCACGAGCAGTACTTC. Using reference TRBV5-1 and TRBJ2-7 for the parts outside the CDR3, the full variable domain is KAGVTQTPRYLIKTRGQQVTLSCSPISGHRSVSWYQQTPGQGLQFLFEYFSETQRNKGNFPGRFSGRQFSNSRSEMNVSTLELGDSALYLCASSFTSEVFRDRAHEQYFGPGTRLTVT.

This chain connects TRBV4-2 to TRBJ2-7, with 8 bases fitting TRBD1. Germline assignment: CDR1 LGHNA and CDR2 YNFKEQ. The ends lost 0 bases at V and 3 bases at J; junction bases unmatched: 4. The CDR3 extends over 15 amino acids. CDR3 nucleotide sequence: TGTGCCAGCAGCCAAGATCCAGGGGGCCGCTACGAGCAGTACTTC. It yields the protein CASSQDPGGRYEQYF.

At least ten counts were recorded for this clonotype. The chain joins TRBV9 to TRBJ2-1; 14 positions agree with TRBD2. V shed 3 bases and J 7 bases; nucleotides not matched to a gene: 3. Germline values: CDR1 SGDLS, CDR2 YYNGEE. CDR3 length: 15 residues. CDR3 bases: TGTGCCAGCAGCGAGGGGACTAGCGGGGGTAATGAGCAGTTCTTC. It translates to CASSEGTSGGNEQFF. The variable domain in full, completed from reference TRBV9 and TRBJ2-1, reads DSGVTQTPKHLITATGQRVTLRCSPRSGDLSVYWYQQSLDQGLQFLIQYYNGEERAKGNILERFSAQQFPDLHSELNLSSLELGDSALYFCASSEGTSGGNEQFFGPGTRLTVL.

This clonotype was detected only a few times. This chain's CDR3 is CASSRGGYTDTQYF. DNA of the CDR3: TGTGCCAGCTCCCGGGGGGGTTACACAGATACGCAGTATTTT. The gene calls are TRBV6-1 and TRBJ2-3; 8 bases match TRBD2. V lost 8 bases to trimming and J lost 2 bases; unmatched junction nucleotides: 6. CDR1 MNHNS and CDR2 SASEGT come from the germline V gene. The CDR3 consists of 14 residues.

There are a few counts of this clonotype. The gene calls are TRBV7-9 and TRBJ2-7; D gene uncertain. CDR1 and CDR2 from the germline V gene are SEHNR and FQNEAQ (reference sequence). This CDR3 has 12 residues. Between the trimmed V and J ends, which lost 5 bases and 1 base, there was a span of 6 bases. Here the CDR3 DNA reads TGTGCCAGCAGCGATCAATCCTACGAGCAGTACTTC. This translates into CASSDQSYEQYF.

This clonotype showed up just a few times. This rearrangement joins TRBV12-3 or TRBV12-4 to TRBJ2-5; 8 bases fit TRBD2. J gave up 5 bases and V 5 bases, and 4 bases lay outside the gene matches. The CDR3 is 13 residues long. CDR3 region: CASSHGGAETQYF. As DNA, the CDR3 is TGTGCCAGCAGTCACGGGGGGGCCGAGACCCAGTACTTC.

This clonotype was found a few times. In DNA, the CDR3 is TGCAGCGTTGTGGGTGGACTAGTTTTTGAGCAGTTCTTC. Encoded protein: CSVVGGLVFEQFF. This chain links TRBV29-1 with TRBJ2-1; 7 bases are shared with TRBD2. V was pared by 4 bases and J by 9 bases, with 9 bases of the junction left unmatched. The CDR3 has 13 residues. Germline V CDR1 and CDR2: SQVTM, ANQGSEA.

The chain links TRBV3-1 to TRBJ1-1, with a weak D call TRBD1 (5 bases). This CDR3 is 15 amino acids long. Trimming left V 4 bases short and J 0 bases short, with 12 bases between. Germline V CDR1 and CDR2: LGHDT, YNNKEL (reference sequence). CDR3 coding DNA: TGTGCCAGCAGCCCCTTGGGGGTCCTGAACACTGAAGCTTTCTTT. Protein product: CASSPLGVLNTEAFF.

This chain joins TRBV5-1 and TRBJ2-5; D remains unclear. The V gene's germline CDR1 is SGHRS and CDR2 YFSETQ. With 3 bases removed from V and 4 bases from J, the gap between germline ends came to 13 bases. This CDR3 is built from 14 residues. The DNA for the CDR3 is TGCGCCAGCAGCTGGGAAAGGTGGCGAGAGACCCAGTACTTC. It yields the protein CASSWERWRETQYF. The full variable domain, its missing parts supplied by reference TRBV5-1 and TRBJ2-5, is KAGVTQTPRYLIKTRGQQVTLSCSPISGHRSVSWYQQTPGQGLQFLFEYFSETQRNKGNFPGRFSGRQFSNSRSEMNVSTLELGDSALYLCASSWERWRETQYFGPGTRLLVL.

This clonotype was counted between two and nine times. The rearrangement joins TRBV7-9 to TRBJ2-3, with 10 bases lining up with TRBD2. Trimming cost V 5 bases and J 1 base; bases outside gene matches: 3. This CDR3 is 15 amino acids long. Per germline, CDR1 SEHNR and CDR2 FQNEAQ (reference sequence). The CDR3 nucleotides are TGTGCCAGCAGCCCTAGCGGGAGTGGCACAGATACGCAGTATTTT. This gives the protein CASSPSGSGTDTQYF.

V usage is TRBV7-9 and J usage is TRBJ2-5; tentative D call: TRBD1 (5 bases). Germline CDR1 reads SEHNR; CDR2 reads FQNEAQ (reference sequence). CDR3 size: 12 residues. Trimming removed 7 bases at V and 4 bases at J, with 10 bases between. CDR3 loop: CASTSGIETQYF. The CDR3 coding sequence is TGTGCCAGCACCTCAGGGATAGAGACCCAGTACTTC.

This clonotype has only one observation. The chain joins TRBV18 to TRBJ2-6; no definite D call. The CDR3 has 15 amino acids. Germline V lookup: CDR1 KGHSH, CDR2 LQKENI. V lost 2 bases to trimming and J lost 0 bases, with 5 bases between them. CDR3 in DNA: TGTGCCAGCTCACCAAACCTCTCTGGGGCCAACGTCCTGACTTTC. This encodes CASSPNLSGANVLTF.

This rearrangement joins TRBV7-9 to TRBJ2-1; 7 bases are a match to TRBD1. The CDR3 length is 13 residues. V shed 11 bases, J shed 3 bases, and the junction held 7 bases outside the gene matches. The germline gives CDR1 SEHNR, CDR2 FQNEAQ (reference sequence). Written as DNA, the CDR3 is TGTGCCGGCAAACAGGGGAACTACAATGAGCAGTTCTTC. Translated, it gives CAGKQGNYNEQFF.

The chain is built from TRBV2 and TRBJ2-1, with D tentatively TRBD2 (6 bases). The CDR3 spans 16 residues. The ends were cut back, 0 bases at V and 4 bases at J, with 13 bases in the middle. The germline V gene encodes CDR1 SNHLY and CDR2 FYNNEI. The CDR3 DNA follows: TGTGCCAGCAGTGAAGCGCTGAGCGGGCCTTACAATGAGCAGTTCTTC. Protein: CASSEALSGPYNEQFF.

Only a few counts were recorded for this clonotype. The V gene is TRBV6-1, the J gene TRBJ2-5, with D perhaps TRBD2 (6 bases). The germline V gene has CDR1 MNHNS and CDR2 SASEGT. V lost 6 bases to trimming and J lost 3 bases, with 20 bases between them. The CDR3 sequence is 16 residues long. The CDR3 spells CASSPYGGAGKETQYF. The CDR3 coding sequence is TGTGCCAGCAGCCCTTACGGGGGAGCGGGCAAAGAGACCCAGTACTTC.

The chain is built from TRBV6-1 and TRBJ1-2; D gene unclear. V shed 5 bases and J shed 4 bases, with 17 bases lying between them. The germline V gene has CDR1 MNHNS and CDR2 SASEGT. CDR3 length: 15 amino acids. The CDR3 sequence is CASSPLGTATYGYTF. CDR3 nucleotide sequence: TGTGCCAGCAGTCCCCTAGGAACAGCTACCTATGGCTACACCTTC.

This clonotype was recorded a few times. CDR3 in amino acids: CATSDPRAGVASYNEQFF. CDR3 DNA: TGTGCCACCAGTGACCCCCGGGCAGGGGTGGCGTCCTACAATGAGCAGTTCTTC. The gene calls are TRBV24-1 and TRBJ2-1, with a weak D call TRBD1 (6 bases). CDR1 is KGHDR, CDR2 SFDVKD, per germline. Trimming removed 4 bases from V and 1 base from J, with 19 bases in between. The CDR3 is 18 residues long.

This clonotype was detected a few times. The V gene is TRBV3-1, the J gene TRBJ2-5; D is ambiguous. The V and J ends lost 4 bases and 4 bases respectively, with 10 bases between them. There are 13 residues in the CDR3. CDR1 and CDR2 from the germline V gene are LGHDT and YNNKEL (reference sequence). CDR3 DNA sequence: TGTGCCAGCAGCCGTAGGGATCGAGAGACCCAGTACTTC. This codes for CASSRRDRETQYF.

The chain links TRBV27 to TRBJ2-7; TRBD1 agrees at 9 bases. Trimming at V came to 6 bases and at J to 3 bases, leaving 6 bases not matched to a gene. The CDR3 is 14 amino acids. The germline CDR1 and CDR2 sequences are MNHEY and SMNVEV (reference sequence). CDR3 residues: CASRADRGIYEQYF. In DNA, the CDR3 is TGTGCCAGCAGGGCGGACAGGGGTATCTACGAGCAGTACTTC.

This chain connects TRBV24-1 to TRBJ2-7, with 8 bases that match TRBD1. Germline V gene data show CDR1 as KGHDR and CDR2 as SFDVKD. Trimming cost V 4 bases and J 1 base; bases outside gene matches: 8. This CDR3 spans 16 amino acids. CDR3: CATSEDGTGISYEQYF. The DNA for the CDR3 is TGTGCCACCAGTGAGGACGGGACAGGAATATCCTACGAGCAGTACTTC.

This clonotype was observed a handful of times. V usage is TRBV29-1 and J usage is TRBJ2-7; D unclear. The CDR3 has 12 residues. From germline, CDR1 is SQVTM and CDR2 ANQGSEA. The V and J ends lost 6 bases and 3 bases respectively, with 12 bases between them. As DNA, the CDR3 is TGCAGCGTGCTCCTTGGGGACTACGAGCAGTACTTC. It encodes CSVLLGDYEQYF.

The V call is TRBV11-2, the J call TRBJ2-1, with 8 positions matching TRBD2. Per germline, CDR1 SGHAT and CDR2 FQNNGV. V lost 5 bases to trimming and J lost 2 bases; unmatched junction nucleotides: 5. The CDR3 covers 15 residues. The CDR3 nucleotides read TGTGCCAGCAGCCGACTAGCGTCCCCCTACAATGAGCAGTTCTTC. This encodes CASSRLASPYNEQFF.

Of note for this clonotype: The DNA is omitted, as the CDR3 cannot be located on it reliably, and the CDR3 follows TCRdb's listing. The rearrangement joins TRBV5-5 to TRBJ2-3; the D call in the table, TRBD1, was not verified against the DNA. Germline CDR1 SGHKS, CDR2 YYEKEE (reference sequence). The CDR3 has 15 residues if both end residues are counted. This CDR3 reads CASSLVGGGADTQYF.